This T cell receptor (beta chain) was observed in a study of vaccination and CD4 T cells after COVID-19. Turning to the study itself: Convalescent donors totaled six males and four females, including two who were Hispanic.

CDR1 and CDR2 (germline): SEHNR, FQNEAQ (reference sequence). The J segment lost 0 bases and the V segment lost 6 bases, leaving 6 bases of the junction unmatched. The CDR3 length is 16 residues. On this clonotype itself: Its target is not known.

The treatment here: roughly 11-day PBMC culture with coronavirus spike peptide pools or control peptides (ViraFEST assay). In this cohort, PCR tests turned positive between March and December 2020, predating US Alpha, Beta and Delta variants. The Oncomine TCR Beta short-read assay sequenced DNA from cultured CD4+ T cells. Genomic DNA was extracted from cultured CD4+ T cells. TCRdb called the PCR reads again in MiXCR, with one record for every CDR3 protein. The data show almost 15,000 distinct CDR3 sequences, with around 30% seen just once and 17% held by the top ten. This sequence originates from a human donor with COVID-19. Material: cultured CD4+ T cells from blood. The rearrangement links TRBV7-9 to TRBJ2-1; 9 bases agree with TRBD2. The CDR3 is CASSPSGGHSYNEQFF. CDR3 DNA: TGTGCCAGCAGTCCGAGCGGGGGGCACTCCTACAATGAGCAGTTCTTC.